Listed here is a single T cell receptor (beta chain). The entry originates in a study of blood T cell repertoires in COVID-19. Whole-study context: Sites in the United States, Italy and Spain provided acute and convalescent COVID-19 samples. Sample material is recorded as cDNA or gDNA derived from T cells, B-cell-depleted T cells, or PBMCs.

Clones were sequenced by immunoSEQ multiplex PCR, and TCRdb holds only the in-frame ones, with some missing. The table shows almost 85,000 clones, with around 89% occurring only once. The germline V gene has CDR1 LGHDT and CDR2 YNNKEL (reference sequence). V was trimmed by 4 bases and J by 8 bases, leaving 17 bases between them. This CDR3 is 14 amino acids long. The sequence was obtained from a woman between 45 and 65 years old with acute COVID-19. The material sequenced was PBMCs or T cells enriched from blood (not recorded which). The rearrangement links TRBV3-1 (or the pseudogene TRBV3-2) to TRBJ1-2; possibly TRBD1 for D (5 bases). The CDR3 DNA sequence: TGTGCCAGCAGCCTGTTGGGGGGAGCAAAGGGCTACACCTTC. Translated: CASSLLGGAKGYTF.